This T cell receptor (beta chain) was observed in a study of blood T cell repertoires in COVID-19 (dated by TCRdb to between 2020 and 2021). Study-level background: The collaborator samples originated in the United States, Italy and Spain and spanned the acute and convalescent phases of COVID-19. The material from the prospective study consisted of cDNA or gDNA derived from T cells, B-cell-depleted T cells, or PBMCs. Subjects who had been exposed to COVID-19, were actively infected with it, or had recovered from it provided the deeply sampled blood TCRbeta repertoires that made up the dataset. The repertoires were released in a freely available public database intended as a resource for research on the immune response to SARS-CoV-2. The samples were drawn from the first 160 participants of the ongoing ImmuneRACE study and from 1,254 subjects provided by 6 global collaborators. The sample metadata nearly always contained a de-identified subject ID, COVID-19 status, age in years and sex. HLA class I and class II types, where available, came from metadata supplied by the sample provider rather than from assay-based typing. Here is what the overall study found, with its caveats: The amount of clinical and demographic metadata varied by source and participant and was provided uncurated.

TCRbeta CDR3 regions were amplified from genomic DNA using the immunoSEQ Assay, a bias-controlled multiplex PCR. Per the authors' processing: Nucleated cell counts per sample were estimated from amplification of reference gene primers within the assay. To quantify the absolute abundance of each unique TCRbeta CDR3 rearrangement, sequence reads were collapsed and filtered. For each sample, productive Simpson clonality was calculated as the square root of Simpson's diversity index over productive rearrangements. TCRdb re-hosts the immuneACCESS table, in-frame sequences only. Its copies lack some clones; in the studies checked, an unresolved V gene accounts for under half of them, and the cause for the rest is not known. The DNA gave D and trimming, while V, J and clone size come from that table. The sample includes roughly 410,000 clones, with around 87% observed a single time. The ten biggest clones cover roughly 2.1% of the sample.

For CDR1 and CDR2, the germline V gene lists SGDLS and YYNGEE. Compared with germline, V lacks 4 bases and J lacks 0 bases; bases without a gene match: 7. From the cysteine up to the phenylalanine, the CDR3 has a length of 16 residues. The retained sequence is limited to the CDR3, 48 bases, with the frame set at the first base. One collaborating source in Seattle enrolled patients during active infection and followed them longitudinally through the course of disease. The collaborating institutions used their own protocols to collect whole blood in K2EDTA tubes. Collaborator samples were shipped for TCRbeta analysis as frozen whole blood, isolated PBMCs, or DNA extracted from either sample type. With respect to this clone: Its antigen has not been determined. The sample holds no much larger clone one base away, and base qualities are not on file.

The sample comprised peripheral blood. This TCR came from a woman between 55 and 75 years old with COVID-19, enrolled during active disease. The chain links TRBV9 with TRBJ1-2; TRBD1 matches 9 bases in the middle. The bases read TGTGCCAGCAGCTACGGGACAGGGCAGTCTAACTATGGCTACACCTTC. Its coded protein is CASSYGTGQSNYGYTF.